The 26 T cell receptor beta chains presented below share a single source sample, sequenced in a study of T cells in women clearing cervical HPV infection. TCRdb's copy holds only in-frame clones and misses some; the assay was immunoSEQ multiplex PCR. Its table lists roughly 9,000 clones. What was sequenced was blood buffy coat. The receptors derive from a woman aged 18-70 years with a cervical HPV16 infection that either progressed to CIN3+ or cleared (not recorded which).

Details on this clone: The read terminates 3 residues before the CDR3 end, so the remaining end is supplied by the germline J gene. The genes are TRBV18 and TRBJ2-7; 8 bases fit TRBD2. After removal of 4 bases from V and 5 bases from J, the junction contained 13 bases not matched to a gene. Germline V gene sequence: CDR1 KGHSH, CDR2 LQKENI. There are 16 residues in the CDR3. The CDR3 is CASSLTGGGPLDEQYF. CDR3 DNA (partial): TGTGCCAGCTCACTCACGGGCGGGGGGCCCCTGGACGAG.

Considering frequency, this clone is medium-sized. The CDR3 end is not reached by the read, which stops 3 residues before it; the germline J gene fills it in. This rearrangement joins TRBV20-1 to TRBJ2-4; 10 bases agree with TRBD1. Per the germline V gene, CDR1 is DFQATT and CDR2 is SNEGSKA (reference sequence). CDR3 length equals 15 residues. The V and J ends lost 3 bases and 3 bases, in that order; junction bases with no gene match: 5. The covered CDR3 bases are TGCAGTGCTAGTGGGACAGGGGTGGGCAAAAACATT. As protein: CSASGTGVGKNI. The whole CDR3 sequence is CSASGTGVGKNIQYF.

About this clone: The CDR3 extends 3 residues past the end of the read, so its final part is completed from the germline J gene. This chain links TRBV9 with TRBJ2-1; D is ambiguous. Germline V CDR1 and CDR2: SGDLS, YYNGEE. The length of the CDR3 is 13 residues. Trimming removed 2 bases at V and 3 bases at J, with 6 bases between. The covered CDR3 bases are TGTGCCAGCAGCGTGGGCTTCTACAATGAG. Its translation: CASSVGFYNE. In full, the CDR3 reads CASSVGFYNEQFF.

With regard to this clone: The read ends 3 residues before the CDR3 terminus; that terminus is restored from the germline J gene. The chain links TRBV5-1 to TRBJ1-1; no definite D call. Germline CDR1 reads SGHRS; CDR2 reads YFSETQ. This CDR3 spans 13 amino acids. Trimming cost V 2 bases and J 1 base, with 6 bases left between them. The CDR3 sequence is CASSFNRNTEAFF. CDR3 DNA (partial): TGCGCCAGCAGCTTTAACAGGAACACTGAA.

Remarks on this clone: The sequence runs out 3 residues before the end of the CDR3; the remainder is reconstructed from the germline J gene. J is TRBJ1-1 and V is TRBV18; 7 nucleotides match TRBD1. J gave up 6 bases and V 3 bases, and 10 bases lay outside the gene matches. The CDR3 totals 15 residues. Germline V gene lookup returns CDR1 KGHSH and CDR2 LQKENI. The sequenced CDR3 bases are TGTGCCAGCTCACCGGGACAGACCCTGACCGCTGAA. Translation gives CASSPGQTLTAE. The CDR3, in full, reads CASSPGQTLTAEAFF.

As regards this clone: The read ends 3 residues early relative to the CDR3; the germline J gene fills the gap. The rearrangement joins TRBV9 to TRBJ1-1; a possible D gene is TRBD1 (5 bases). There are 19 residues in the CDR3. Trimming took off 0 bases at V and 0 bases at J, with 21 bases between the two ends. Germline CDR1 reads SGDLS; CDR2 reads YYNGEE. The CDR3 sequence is CASSVDSNPRGHLNTEAFF. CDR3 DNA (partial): TGTGCCAGCAGCGTAGATAGCAACCCTAGAGGACATTTGAACACTGAA.

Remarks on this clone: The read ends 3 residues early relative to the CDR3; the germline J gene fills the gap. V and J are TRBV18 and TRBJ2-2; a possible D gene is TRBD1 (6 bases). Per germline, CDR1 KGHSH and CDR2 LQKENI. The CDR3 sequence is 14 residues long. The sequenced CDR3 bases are TGTGCCAGCTCACCGACAGGTGGCAATGAAAAG. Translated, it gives CASSPTGGNEK. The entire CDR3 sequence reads CASSPTGGNEKLFF.

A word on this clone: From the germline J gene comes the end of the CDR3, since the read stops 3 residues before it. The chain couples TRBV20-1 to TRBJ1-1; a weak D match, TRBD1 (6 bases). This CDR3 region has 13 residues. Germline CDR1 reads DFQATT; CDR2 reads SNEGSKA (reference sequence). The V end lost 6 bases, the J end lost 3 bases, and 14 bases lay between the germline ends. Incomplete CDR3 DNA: TGCAGTGCCCCCAGGGGAATGGACACTGAA. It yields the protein CSAPRGMDTE. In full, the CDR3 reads CSAPRGMDTEAFF.

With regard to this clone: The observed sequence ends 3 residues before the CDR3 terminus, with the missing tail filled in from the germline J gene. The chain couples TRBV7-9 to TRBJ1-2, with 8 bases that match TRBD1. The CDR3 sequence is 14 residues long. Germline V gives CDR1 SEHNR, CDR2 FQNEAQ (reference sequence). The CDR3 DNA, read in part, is TGTGCCAGCAGAGGACAGGGTCTAAGCTACGAC. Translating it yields CASRGQGLSYD. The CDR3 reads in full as CASRGQGLSYDYTF.

The CDR3 DNA, read in part, is TGTGCCAGCAGTTTAGGGGGTAGCGCCCGTAAT. This translates into CASSLGGSARN. In full, the CDR3 reads CASSLGGSARNQYF. J is TRBJ2-4 and V is TRBV12-3 or TRBV12-4; D may be TRBD2 (5 bases). The read falls 3 residues short of the CDR3 end, and the missing part is taken from the germline J gene. There are 14 residues in the CDR3.

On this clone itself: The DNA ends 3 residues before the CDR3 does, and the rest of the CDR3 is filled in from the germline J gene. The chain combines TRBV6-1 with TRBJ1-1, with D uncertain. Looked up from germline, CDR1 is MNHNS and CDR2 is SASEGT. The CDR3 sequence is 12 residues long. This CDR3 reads CASSEAWAEAFF. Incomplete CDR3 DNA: TGTGCCAGCAGTGAAGCCTGGGCGGAA.

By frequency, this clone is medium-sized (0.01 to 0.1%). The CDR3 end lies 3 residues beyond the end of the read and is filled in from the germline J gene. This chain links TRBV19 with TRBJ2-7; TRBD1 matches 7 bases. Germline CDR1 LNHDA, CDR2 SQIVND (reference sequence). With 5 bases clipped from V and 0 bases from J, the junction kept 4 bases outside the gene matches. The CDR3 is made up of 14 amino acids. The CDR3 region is CASSWDRSSYEQYF. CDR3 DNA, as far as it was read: TGTGCCAGTAGTTGGGACAGAAGCTCCTACGAG.

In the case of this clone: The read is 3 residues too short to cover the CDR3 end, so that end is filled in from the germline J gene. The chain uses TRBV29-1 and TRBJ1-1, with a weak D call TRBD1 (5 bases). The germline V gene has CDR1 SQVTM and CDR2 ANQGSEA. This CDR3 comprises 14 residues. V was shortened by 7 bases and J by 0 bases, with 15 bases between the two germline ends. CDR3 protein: CSGHLGVMNTEAFF. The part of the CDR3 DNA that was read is TGCAGCGGCCACCTAGGGGTGATGAACACTGAA. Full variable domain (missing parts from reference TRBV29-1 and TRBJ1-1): SAVISQKPSRDICQRGTSLTIQCQVDSQVTMMFWYRQQPGQSLTLIATANQGSEATYESGFVIDKFPISRPNLTFSTLTVSNMSPEDSSIYLCSGHLGVMNTEAFFGQGTRLTVV.

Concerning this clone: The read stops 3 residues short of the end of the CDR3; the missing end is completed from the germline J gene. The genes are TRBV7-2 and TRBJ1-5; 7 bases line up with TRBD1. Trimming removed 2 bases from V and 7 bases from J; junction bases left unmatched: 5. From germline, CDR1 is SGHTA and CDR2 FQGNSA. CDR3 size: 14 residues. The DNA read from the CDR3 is TGTGCCAGCAGCTTACAGGGGGGCGGCCAGCCC. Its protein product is CASSLQGGGQP. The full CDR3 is CASSLQGGGQPQHF.

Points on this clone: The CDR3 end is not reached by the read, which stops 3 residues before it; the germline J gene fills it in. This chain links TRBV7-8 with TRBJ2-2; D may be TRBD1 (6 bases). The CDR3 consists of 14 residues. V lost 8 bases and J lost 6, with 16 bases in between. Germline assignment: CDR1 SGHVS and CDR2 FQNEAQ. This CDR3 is CASWDISVAGELFF. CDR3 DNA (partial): TGTGCCAGCTGGGACATTTCGGTCGCCGGGGAG.

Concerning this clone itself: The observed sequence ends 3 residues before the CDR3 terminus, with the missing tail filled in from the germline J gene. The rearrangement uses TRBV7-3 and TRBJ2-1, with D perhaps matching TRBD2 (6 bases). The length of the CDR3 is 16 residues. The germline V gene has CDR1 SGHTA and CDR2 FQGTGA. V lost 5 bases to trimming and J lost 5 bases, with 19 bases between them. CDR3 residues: CASSTRRAGQNNEQFF. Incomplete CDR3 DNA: TGTGCCAGCAGCACCCGGAGGGCGGGGCAGAACAATGAG.

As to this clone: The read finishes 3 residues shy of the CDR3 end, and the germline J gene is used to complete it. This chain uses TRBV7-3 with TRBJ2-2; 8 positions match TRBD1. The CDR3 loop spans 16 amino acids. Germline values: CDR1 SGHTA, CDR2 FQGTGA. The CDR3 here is CASSLSGRDRISPLFF. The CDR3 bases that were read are TGTGCCAGCAGCTTAAGTGGCCGGGACAGGATTTCACCG.

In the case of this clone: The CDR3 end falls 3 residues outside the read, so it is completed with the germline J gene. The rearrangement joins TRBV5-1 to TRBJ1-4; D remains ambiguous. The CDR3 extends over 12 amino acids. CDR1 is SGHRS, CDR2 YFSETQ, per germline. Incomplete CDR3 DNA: TGCGCCAGCAGCTTGGAAGCTTCACCA. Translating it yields CASSLEASP. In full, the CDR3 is CASSLEASPLFF.

The CDR3 loop is CASSPEQGISNQPQHF. The sequenced CDR3 bases are TGTGCCAGCTCACCCGAACAGGGGATTAGCAATCAGCCC. J is TRBJ1-5 and V is TRBV18; 7 nucleotides line up with TRBD1. The read comes to an end 3 residues before the CDR3 does, leaving the germline J gene to fill in the end. The CDR3 sequence is 16 residues long. The V gene's germline CDR1 is KGHSH and CDR2 LQKENI. V shed 3 bases, J shed 0 bases, and the junction held 5 bases outside the gene matches.

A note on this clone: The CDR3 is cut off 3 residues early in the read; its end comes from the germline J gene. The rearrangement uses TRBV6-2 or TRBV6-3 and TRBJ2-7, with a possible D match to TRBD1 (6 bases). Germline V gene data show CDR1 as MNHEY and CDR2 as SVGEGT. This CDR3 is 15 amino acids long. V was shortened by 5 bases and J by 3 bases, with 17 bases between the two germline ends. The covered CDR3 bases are TGTGCCAGCAGTCCCTACTCAGGGGCCGGCTACGAG. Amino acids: CASSPYSGAGYE. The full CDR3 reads CASSPYSGAGYEQYF.

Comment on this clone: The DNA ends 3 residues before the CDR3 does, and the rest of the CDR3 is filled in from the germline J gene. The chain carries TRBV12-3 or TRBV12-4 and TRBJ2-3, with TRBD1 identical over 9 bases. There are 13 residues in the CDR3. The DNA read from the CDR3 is TGTGCCAGCAGTGTACAGGGGGCCGAGACG. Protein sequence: CASSVQGAET. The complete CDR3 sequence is CASSVQGAETQYF.

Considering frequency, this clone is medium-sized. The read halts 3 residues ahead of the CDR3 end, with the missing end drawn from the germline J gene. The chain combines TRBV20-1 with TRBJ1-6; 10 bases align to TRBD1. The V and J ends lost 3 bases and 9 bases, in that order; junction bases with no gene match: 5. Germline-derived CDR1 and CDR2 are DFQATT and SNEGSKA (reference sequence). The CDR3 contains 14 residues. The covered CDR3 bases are TGCAGTGCTAGTCCCGGGACAGGGGCTTCACCC. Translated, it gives CSASPGTGASP. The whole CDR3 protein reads CSASPGTGASPLHF.

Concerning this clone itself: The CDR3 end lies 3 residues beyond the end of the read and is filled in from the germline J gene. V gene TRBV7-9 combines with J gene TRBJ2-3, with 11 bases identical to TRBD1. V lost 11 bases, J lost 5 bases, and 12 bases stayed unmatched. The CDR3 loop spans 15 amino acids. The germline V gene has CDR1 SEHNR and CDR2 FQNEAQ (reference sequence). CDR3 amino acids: CASKTRTGGEDTQYF. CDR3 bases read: TGTGCCTCAAAAACAAGGACAGGGGGCGAAGATACG.

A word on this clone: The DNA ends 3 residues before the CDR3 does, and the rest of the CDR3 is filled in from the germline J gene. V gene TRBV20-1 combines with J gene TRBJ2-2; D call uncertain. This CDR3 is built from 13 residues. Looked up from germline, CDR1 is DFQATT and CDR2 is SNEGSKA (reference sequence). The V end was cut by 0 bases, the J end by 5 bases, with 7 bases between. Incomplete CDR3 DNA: TGCAGTGCTAGAGATTTTCGGACCGGGGAG. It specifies CSARDFRTGE. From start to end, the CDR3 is CSARDFRTGELFF.

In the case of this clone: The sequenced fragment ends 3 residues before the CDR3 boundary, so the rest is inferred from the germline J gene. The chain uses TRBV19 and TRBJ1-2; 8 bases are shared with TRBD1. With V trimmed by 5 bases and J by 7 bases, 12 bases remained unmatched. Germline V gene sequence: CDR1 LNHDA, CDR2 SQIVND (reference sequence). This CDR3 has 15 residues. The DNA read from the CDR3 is TGTGCCAGTAGTTTCTCGGGACAGGTAAAATTTGGC. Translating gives CASSFSGQVKFG. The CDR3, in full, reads CASSFSGQVKFGYTF.

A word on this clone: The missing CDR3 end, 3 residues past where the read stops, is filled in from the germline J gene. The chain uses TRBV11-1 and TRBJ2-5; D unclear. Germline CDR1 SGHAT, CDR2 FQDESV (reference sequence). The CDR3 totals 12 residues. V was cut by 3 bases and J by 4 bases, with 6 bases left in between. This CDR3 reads CASSLSRETQYF. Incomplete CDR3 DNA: TGTGCCAGCAGCTTGAGTAGAGAGACC.